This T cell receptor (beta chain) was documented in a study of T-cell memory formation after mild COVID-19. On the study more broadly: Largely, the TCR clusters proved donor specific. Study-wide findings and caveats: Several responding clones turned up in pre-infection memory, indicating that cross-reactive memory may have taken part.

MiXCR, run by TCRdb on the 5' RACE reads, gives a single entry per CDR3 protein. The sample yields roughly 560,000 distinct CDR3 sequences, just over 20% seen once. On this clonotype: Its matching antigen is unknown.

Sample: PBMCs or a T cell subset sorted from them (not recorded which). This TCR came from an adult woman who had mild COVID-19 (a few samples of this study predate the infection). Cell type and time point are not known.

The CDR3 nucleotides read TGTGCCAGCAGAGCAGTTTCTTCGTGGTCCACAGATACGCAGTATTTT. It codes for CASRAVSSWSTDTQYF. The V gene is TRBV6-1, the J gene TRBJ2-3; D not certain. The CDR3 covers 16 residues. V dropped 6 bases and J dropped 2 bases, with 18 bases sitting between them. Germline V gene lookup returns CDR1 MNHNS and CDR2 SASEGT.